The rows below give T cell receptor beta chains drawn from one sample of a study of cytomegalovirus exposure and HLA in healthy donors. Profiled with immunoSEQ multiplex PCR; TCRdb holds only in-frame clones, not every one. The sample includes hundreds of thousands of clones, approximately 82% of them seen just once. Sequenced material: PBMCs. The receptor source for this set is a male donor in good health and CMV-seronegative. CDR3s include the opening cysteine and the closing phenylalanine or tryptophan. Fields, in order: CDR3 DNA, CDR3 protein, clone size, D gene, J gene, V gene. A D gene is named only where the DNA matches it firmly. A clone size is listed for some rows: how often the clone was seen (once, few, many), or a class if it is expanded.

DNA: TGTGCCAGCAGTGTCGACAGTTATAGCAATCAGCCCCAGCATTTT
CDR3: CASSVDSYSNQPQHF
size: .
D: .
J: TRBJ1-5
V: TRBV6-1

DNA: TGTGCCAGCAGTTACGGAACAGGGGGGACTGAAGCTTTCTTT
CDR3: CASSYGTGGTEAFF
size: .
D: TRBD1
J: TRBJ1-1
V: TRBV27

DNA: TGTGCCAGCAGCCAGCCGGGACAACGTCTCTACGAGCAGTACTTC
CDR3: CASSQPGQRLYEQYF
size: once
D: .
J: TRBJ2-7
V: TRBV4-2

DNA: TGCGCCAGCAGCATAGCGGGGGGATCCACAGATACGCAGTATTTT
CDR3: CASSIAGGSTDTQYF
size: .
D: TRBD2
J: TRBJ2-3
V: TRBV5-1

DNA: TGTGCCAGCAGCCAGAGGGCTCGAGGGTTAAACACTGAAGCTTTCTTT
CDR3: CASSQRARGLNTEAFF
size: .
D: .
J: TRBJ1-1
V: TRBV7-9

DNA: TGTGCCAGCAGTTCAGGATCGTACGAGCAGTACTTC
CDR3: CASSSGSYEQYF
size: .
D: .
J: TRBJ2-7
V: TRBV6-5

DNA: TGTGCCAGCAGCTCGTGGGCCGTCCTCTCCTACAATGAGCAGTTCTTC
CDR3: CASSSWAVLSYNEQFF
size: few
D: .
J: TRBJ2-1
V: TRBV14

DNA: TGTGCCAGCAGTGATGGACTAGCGGGGGCGCAGTTCTTC
CDR3: CASSDGLAGAQFF
size: few
D: TRBD2
J: TRBJ2-1
V: TRBV6-1

DNA: TGTGCCAGCAGATACGGGGGGGCAGGAGAAAAACTGTTTTTT
CDR3: CASRYGGAGEKLFF
size: few
D: .
J: TRBJ1-4
V: TRBV6-6

DNA: TGCGCCAGCAGCTTGATCTTAGCGGGAGAAGCAGATACGCAGTATTTT
CDR3: CASSLILAGEADTQYF
size: .
D: TRBD2
J: TRBJ2-3
V: TRBV5-1

DNA: TGTGCCAGCAGCTTAAGGGGGTCAGCGGGAGACTACGAGCAGTACTTC
CDR3: CASSLRGSAGDYEQYF
size: .
D: TRBD2
J: TRBJ2-7
V: TRBV7-6

DNA: TGTGCCAGCAACACAGGACCTTCGAACACTGAAGCTTTCTTT
CDR3: CASNTGPSNTEAFF
size: .
D: .
J: TRBJ1-1
V: TRBV7-2

DNA: TGTGCCAGCAGCAGACAGGGATACGAGCAGTACTTC
CDR3: CASSRQGYEQYF
size: .
D: TRBD1
J: TRBJ2-7
V: TRBV7-9

DNA: TGCAGCGTTGACGATACCGGGACAGGGTCCAATGAGCAGTTCTTC
CDR3: CSVDDTGTGSNEQFF
size: .
D: TRBD1
J: TRBJ2-1
V: TRBV29-1

DNA: TGCGCCAGCAGCCAAGAGGTCCCAGGGGGGAGTGCCTCTGGGGCCAACGTCCTGACTTTC
CDR3: CASSQEVPGGSASGANVLTF
size: few
D: .
J: TRBJ2-6
V: TRBV4-1